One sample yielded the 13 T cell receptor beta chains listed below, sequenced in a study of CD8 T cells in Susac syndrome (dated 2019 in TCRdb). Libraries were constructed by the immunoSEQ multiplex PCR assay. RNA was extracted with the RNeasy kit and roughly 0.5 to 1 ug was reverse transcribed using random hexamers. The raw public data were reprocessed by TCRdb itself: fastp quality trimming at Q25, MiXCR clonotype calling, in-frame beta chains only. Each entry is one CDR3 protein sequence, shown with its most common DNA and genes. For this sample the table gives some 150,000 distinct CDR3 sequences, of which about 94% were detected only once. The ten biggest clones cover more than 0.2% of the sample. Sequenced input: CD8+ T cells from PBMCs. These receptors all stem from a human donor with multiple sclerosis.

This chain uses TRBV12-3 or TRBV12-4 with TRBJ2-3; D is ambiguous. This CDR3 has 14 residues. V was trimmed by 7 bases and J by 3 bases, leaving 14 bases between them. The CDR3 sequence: CASTDDRKTDTQYF. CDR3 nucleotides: TGTGCCAGCACCGACGACCGTAAGACAGATACGCAGTATTTT.

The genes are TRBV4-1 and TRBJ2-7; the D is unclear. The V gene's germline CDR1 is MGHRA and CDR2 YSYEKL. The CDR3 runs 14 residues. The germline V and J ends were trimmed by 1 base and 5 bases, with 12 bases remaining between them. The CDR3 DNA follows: TGCGCCAGCAGCCAAGGCGCGGATTCCCACGAGCAGTACTTC. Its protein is CASSQGADSHEQYF.

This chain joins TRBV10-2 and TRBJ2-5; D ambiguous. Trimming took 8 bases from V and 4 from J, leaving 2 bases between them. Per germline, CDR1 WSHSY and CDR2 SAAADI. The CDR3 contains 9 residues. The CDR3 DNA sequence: TGCGCCAGCGGAGAGACCCAGTACTTC. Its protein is CASGETQYF.

The CDR3 region is CASSQPNGGAPNTGELFF. DNA for the CDR3: TGTGCCAGCAGCCAGCCGAATGGGGGGGCACCGAACACCGGGGAGCTGTTTTTT. The chain uses TRBV9 and TRBJ2-2; possible D gene TRBD2, 7 bases. The germline CDR1 and CDR2 sequences are SGDLS and YYNGEE. The V end lost 4 bases, the J end lost 0 bases, and 19 bases lay between the germline ends. This CDR3 is built from 18 residues.

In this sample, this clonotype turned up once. CDR3 in DNA: TGTGCCAGTAGCCTTCCCCAGGGGCGAAGCAATCAGCCCCAGCATTTT. This gives the protein CASSLPQGRSNQPQHF. The chain carries TRBV19 and TRBJ1-5; tentatively, D is TRBD1 (6 bases). In germline, CDR1 is LNHDA, CDR2 SQIVND (reference sequence). CDR3 length: 16 amino acids. Trimming took 6 bases from V and 1 from J, leaving 16 bases between them.

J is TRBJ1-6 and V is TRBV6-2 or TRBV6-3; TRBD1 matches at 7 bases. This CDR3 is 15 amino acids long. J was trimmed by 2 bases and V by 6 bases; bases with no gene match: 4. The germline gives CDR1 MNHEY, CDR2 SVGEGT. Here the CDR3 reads CASSPDRAYNSPLHF. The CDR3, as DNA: TGTGCCAGCAGCCCCGACAGGGCCTATAATTCACCCCTCCACTTT.

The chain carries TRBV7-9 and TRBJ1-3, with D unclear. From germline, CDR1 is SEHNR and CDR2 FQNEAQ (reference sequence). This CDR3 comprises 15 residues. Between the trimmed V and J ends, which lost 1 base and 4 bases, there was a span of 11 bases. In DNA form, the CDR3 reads TGTGCCAGCAGCTTAGGCCCCGGAGACGGAAACACCATATATTTT. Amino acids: CASSLGPGDGNTIYF.

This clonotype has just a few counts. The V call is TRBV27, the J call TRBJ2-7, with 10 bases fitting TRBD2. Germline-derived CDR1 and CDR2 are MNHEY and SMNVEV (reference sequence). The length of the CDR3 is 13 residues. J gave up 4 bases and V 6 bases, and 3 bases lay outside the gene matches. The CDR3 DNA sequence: TGTGCCAGCAGCCAGGGACTAGCGTACGAGCAGTACTTC. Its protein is CASSQGLAYEQYF.

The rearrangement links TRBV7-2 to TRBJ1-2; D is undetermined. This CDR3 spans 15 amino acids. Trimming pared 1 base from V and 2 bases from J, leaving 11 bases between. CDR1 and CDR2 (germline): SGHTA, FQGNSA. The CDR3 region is CASSLVEGNNYGYTF. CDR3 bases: TGTGCCAGCAGCTTAGTTGAGGGCAACAACTATGGCTACACCTTC.

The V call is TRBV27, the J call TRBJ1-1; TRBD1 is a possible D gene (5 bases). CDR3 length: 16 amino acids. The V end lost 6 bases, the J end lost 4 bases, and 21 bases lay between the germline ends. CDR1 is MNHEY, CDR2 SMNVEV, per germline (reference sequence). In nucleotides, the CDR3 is TGTGCCAGCAGCCGTAATCAGGGCAGCGCCAGCACTGAAGCTTTCTTT. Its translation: CASSRNQGSASTEAFF.

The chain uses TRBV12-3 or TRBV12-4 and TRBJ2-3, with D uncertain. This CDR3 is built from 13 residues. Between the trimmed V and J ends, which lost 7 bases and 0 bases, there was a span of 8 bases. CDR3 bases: TGTGCCAGCATCGGACCGAGCACAGATACGCAGTATTTT. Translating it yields CASIGPSTDTQYF.

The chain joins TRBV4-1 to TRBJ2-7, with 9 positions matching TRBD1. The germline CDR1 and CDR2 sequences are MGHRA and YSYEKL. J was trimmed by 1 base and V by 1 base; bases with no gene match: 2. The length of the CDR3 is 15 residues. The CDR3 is CASSQGGTGSYEQYF. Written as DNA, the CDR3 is TGCGCCAGCAGCCAAGGTGGGACAGGGTCCTACGAGCAGTACTTC.

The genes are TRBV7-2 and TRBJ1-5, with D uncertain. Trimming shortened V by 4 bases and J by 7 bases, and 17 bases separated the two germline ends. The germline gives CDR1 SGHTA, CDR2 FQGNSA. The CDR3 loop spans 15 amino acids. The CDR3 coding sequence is TGTGCCAGCAGCTCGATTATTGAACTGGGACAGCCCCAGCATTTT. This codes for CASSSIIELGQPQHF.